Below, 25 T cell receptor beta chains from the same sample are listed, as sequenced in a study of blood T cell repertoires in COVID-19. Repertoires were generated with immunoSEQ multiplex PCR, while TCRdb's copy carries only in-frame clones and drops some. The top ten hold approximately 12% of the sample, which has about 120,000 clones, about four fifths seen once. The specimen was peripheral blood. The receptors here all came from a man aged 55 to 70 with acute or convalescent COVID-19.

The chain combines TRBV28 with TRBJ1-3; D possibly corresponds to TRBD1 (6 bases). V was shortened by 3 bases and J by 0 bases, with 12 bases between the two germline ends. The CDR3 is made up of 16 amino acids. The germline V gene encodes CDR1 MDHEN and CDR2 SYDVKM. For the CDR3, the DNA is TGTGCCAGCAGTTTGGGCGGACAGAGCTCTGGAAACACCATATATTTT. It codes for CASSLGGQSSGNTIYF.

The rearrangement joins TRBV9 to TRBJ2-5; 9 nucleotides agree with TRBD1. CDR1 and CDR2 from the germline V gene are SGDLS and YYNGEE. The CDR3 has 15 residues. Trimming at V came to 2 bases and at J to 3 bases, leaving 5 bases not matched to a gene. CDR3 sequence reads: CASSVAGTGKETQYF. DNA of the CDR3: TGTGCCAGCAGCGTGGCCGGGACAGGGAAAGAGACCCAGTACTTC.

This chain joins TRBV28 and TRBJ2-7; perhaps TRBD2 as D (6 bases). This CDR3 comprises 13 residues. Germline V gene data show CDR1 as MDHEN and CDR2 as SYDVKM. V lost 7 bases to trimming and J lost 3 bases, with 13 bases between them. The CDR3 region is CASNEGRDYEQYF. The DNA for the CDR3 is TGTGCCAGCAACGAGGGGCGGGACTACGAGCAGTACTTC.

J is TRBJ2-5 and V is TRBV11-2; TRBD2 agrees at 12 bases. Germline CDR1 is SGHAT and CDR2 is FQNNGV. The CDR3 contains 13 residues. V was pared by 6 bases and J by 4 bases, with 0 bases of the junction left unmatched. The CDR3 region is CASRGLAGETQYF. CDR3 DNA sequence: TGTGCCAGCAGGGGACTAGCGGGAGAGACCCAGTACTTC.

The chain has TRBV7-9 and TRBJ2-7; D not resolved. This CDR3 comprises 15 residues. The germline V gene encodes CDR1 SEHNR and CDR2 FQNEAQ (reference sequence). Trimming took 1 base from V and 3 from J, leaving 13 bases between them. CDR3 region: CASSLVKTGSYEQYF. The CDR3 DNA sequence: TGTGCCAGCAGCTTAGTTAAAACGGGTAGCTACGAGCAGTACTTC. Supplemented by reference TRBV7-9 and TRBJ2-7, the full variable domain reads DTGVSQNPRHKITKRGQNVTFRCDPISEHNRLYWYRQTLGQGPEFLTYFQNEAQLEKSRLLSDRFSAERPKGSFSTLEIQRTEQGDSAMYLCASSLVKTGSYEQYFGPGTRLTVT.

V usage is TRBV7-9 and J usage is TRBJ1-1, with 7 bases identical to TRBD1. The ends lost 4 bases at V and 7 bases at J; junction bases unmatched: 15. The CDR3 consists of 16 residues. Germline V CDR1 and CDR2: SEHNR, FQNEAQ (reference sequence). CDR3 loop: CASSSSPLDRVGEAFF. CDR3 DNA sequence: TGTGCCAGCAGCTCATCCCCTCTCGACAGGGTAGGTGAAGCTTTCTTT.

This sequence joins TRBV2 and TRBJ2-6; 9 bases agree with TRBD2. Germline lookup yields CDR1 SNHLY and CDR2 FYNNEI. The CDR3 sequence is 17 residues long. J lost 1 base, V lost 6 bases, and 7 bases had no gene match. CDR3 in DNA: TGTGCCAGCAGACGAGCGGGAGGAGCTTCTGGGGCCAACGTCCTGACTTTC. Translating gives CASRRAGGASGANVLTF.

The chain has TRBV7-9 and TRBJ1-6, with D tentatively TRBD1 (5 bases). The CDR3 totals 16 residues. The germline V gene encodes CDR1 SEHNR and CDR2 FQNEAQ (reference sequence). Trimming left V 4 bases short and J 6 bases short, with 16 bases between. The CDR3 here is CASSSWGLQPNSPLHF. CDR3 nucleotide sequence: TGTGCCAGCAGCTCTTGGGGACTCCAACCTAATTCACCCCTCCACTTT.

CDR3 DNA: TGTGCCAGCAGCTCCTTCGGAGGGACAGGGTCCTACGAGCAGTACTTC. It specifies CASSSFGGTGSYEQYF. V gene TRBV28 combines with J gene TRBJ2-7; 9 nucleotides align to TRBD1. Trimming at V came to 6 bases and at J to 1 base, leaving 10 bases not matched to a gene. The germline gives CDR1 MDHEN, CDR2 SYDVKM. The CDR3 consists of 16 residues.

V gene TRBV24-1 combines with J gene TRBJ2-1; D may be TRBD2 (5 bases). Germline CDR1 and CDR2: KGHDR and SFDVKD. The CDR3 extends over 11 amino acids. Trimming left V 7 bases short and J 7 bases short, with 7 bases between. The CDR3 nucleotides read TGTGCCACCAGCCGGGATAATGAGCAGTTCTTC. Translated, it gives CATSRDNEQFF.

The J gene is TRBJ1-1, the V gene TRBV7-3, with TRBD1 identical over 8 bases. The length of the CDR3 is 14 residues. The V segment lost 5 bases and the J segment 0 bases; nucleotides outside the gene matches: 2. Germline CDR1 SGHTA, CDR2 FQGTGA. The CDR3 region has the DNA TGTGCCAGCAGCCCACAGGGGGTGAACACTGAAGCTTTCTTT. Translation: CASSPQGVNTEAFF.

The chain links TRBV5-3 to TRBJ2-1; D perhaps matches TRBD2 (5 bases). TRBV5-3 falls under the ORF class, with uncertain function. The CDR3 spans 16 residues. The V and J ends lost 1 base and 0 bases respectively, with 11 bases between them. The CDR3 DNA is TGTGCCAGAAGCTTGAGCAGCGGTGACTCCTACAATGAGCAGTTCTTC. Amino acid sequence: CARSLSSGDSYNEQFF.

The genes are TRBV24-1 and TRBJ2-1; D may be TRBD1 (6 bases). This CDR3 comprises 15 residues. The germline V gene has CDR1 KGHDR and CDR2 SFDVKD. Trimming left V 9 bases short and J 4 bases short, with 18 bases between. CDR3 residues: CATSSGTRVYNEQFF. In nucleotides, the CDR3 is TGTGCCACCTCCTCAGGGACAAGGGTTTACAATGAGCAGTTCTTC.

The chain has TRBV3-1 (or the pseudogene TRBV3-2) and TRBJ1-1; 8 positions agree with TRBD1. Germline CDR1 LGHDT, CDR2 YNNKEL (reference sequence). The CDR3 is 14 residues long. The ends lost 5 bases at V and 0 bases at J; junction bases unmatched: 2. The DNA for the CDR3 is TGTGCCAGCAGCTGGACAGGGCTGAACACTGAAGCTTTCTTT. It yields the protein CASSWTGLNTEAFF.

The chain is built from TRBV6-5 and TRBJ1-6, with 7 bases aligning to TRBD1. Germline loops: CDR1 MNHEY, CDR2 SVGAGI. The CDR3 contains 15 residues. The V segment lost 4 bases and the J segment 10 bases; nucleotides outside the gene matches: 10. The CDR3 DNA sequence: TGTGCCAGCAGTTCTCCGACAGGGTTTAAATCACCCCTCCACTTT. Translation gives CASSSPTGFKSPLHF.

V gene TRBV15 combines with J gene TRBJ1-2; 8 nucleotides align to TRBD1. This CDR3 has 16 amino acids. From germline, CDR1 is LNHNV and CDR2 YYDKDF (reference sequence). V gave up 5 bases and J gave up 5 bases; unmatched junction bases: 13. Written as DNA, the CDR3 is TGTGCCACCAGCGCCACCGACACCGGACAGGGATATGGCTACACCTTC. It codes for CATSATDTGQGYGYTF.

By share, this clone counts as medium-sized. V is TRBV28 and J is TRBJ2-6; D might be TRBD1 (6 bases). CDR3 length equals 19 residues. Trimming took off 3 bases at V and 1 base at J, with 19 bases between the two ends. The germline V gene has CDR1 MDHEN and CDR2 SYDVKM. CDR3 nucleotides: TGTGCCAGCAGTTTTGTCGTGGGGGACACTTTATCTGGGGCCAACGTCCTGACTTTC. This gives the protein CASSFVVGDTLSGANVLTF.

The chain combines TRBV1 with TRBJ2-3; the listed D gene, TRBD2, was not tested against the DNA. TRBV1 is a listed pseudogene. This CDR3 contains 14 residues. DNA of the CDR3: TGCACCAGCAGCAGGGCTAGCGGGATGGATACGCAGTATTTT. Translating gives CTSSRASGMDTQYF.

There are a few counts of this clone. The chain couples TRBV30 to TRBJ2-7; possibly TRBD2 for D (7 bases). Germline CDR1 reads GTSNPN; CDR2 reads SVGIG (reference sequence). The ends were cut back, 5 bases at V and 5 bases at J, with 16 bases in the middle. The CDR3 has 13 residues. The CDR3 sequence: CAWGMGGGNEQYF. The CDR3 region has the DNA TGTGCCTGGGGGATGGGAGGGGGAAACGAGCAGTACTTC.

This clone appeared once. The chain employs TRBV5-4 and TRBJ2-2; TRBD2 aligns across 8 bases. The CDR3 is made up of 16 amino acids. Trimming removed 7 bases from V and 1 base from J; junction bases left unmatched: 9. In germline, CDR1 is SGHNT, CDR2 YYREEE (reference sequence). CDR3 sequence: CASLATSGRNTGELFF. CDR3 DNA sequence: TGTGCCAGCCTCGCCACTAGCGGACGGAACACCGGGGAGCTGTTTTTT.

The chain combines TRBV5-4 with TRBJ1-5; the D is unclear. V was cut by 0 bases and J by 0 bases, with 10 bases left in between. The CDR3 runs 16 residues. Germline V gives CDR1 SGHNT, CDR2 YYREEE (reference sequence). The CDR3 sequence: CASSLGGPDSNQPQHF. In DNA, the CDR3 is TGTGCCAGCAGCTTGGGAGGTCCCGATAGCAATCAGCCCCAGCATTTT.

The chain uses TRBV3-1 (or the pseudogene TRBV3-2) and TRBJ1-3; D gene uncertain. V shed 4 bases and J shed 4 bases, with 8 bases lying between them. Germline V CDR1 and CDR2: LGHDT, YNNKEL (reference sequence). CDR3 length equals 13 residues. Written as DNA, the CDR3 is TGTGCCAGCAGCCCAAGCGGGGGAAACACCATATATTTT. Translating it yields CASSPSGGNTIYF.

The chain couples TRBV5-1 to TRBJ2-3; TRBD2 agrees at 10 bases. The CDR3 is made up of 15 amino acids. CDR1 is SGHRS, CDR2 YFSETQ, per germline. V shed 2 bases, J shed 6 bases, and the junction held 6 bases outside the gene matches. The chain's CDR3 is CASSLAGGPGDTQYF. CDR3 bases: TGCGCCAGCAGCTTAGCGGGAGGGCCGGGGGATACGCAGTATTTT.

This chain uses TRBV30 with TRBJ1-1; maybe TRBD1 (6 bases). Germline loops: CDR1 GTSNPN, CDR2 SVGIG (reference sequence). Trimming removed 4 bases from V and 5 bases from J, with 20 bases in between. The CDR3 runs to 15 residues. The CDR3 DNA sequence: TGTGCCTGGATCGGGGCAGGGGCCCCCAGGACTGAAGCTTTCTTT. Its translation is CAWIGAGAPRTEAFF.

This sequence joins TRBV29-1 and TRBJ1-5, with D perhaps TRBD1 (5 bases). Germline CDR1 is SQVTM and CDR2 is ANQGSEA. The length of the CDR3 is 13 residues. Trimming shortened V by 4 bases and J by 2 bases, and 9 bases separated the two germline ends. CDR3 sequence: CSVGGGGNQPQHF. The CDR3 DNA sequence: TGCAGCGTTGGCGGAGGGGGCAATCAGCCCCAGCATTTT.